This T cell receptor (beta chain) was sequenced in a study of blood T cell repertoires in COVID-19. Across the study: Acute and convalescent COVID-19 samples came from the United States, Italy and Spain. Nucleic acid was either cDNA or gDNA, and it came from T cells, B-cell-depleted T cells, or PBMCs.

Per the original methods: Amplification with reference gene primers provided the estimates of nucleated cell counts. Only in-frame clones appear in the TCRdb table, and some are missing; sequencing was by immunoSEQ multiplex PCR. V, J and clone size reflect that table, while D and trimming were determined from the DNA. The table has roughly 300,000 clones, more than 85% seen once. Seattle's cohort entered during active infection and was followed longitudinally. This TCR was recovered from a woman aged 25 to 39 with COVID-19, enrolled during active disease. Sequenced input: peripheral blood.

This CDR3 reads CASSERTGIGSPLHF. The CDR3 DNA is TGTGCCAGCAGTGAGCGGACTGGCATCGGGTCACCCCTCCACTTT. The rearrangement uses TRBV6-4 and TRBJ1-6; D unclear. The V end was cut by 3 bases, the J end by 10 bases, with 16 bases between. Per the germline V gene, CDR1 is MRHNA and CDR2 is SNTAGT. The CDR3 contains 15 residues.